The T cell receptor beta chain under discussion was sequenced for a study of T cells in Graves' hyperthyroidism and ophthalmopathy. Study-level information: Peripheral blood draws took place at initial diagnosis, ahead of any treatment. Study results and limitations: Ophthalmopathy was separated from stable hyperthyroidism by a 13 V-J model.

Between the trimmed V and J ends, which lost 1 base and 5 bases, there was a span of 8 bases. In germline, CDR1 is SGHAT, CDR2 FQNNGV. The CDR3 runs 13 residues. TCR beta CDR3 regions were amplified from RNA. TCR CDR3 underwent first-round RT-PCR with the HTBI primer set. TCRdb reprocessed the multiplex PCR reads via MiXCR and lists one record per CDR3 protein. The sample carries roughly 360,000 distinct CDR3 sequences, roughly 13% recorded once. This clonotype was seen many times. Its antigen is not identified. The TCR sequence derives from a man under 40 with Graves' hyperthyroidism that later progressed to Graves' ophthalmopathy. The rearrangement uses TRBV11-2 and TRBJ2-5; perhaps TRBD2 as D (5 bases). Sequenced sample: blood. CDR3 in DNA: TGTGCCAGCAGCTTAGGGGCTAGCGAGACCCAGTACTTC. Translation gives CASSLGASETQYF. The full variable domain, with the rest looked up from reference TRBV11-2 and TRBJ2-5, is EAGVAQSPRYKIIEKRQSVAFWCNPISGHATLYWYQQILGQGPKLLIQFQNNGVVDDSQLPKDRFSAERLKGVDSTLKIQPAKLEDSAVYLCASSLGASETQYFGPGTRLLVL.